A single TCR beta chain is shown here with its context. The CDR3 covers 14 residues. The V end lost 3 bases, the J end lost 5 bases, and 15 bases lay between the germline ends. From germline, CDR1 is SGDLS and CDR2 YYNGEE. The source of the sample is a study of T cells in Graves' hyperthyroidism and ophthalmopathy. Study-wide context: Peripheral blood draws took place at initial diagnosis, ahead of any treatment.

Participants, patients aged 18 to 65, had newly diagnosed hyperthyroidism with a duration under 2 months. Any patient presenting with uncontrolled infection, other autoimmune disease, pregnancy or lactation was left out. TCR beta CDR3 sequences were amplified from RNA transcripts. A set of HTBI primers served as the primers for a first-round RT-PCR of the TCR CDR3. TCRdb re-analysed the multiplex PCR reads in MiXCR, keeping a single row per CDR3 protein. This sample has approximately 210,000 distinct CDR3 sequences, with about 15% found just once. The sequencing sample was made of blood. The genes are TRBV9 and TRBJ2-7; D remains unclear. The TCR comes from a middle-aged man with Graves' hyperthyroidism. The CDR3 DNA reads TGTGCCAGCAGCGCCCTAGGGATTGAGGACGAGCAGTACTTC. Protein: CASSALGIEDEQYF.